These 7 T cell receptor beta chains originate from one sample sequenced in a study of blood T cells in healthy people across ages. Then a second PCR, running about 7 to 11 cycles, was carried out with a sample-barcoded 5' primer and a J-beta primer mix. TCRdb fed the 5' RACE reads into MiXCR, producing one record per CDR3 protein. The table has hundreds of thousands of distinct CDR3 sequences, approximately 30% seen once. Sequences were obtained from blood. These receptors all come from a woman aged 80 or over in good health.

This clonotype was observed at least ten times. The rearrangement joins TRBV4-1 to TRBJ2-1; TRBD1 matches at 7 bases. The V gene's germline CDR1 is MGHRA and CDR2 YSYEKL. CDR3 length: 18 amino acids. V was clipped by 8 bases and J by 3 bases; unmatched bases: 19. The CDR3 DNA reads as TGCGCCAGCTCTTTAAGGAGAGGGGGCAACTCCCTCTACAATGAGCAGTTCTTC. Translated: CASSLRRGGNSLYNEQFF.

This clonotype was counted many times. This chain connects TRBV6-6 to TRBJ1-6; 7 nucleotides line up with TRBD1. Germline-derived CDR1 and CDR2 are MNHNY and SVGAGI (reference sequence). The CDR3 is 15 amino acids. The trim removed 0 bases at V and 9 bases at J, leaving 5 bases unmatched. CDR3 bases: TGTGCCAGCAGTTACTCTTCGGCAGGGGGTTCACCCCTCCACTTT. Translating it yields CASSYSSAGGSPLHF.

The table lists this clonotype with many counts. The V call is TRBV9, the J call TRBJ2-1; 8 bases map to TRBD2. CDR1 SGDLS and CDR2 YYNGEE come from the germline V gene. After removal of 0 bases from V and 6 bases from J, the junction contained 8 bases not matched to a gene. The CDR3 length is 16 residues. The CDR3: CASSVDPGLVVNEQFF. CDR3 nucleotide sequence: TGTGCCAGCAGCGTAGACCCGGGACTAGTCGTCAATGAGCAGTTCTTC.

This clonotype was seen many times. The J gene is TRBJ2-5, the V gene TRBV20-1; 12 bases agree with TRBD2. CDR3 length: 16 amino acids. J was trimmed by 1 base and V by 1 base; bases with no gene match: 4. Germline-derived CDR1 and CDR2 are DFQATT and SNEGSKA (reference sequence). The CDR3 DNA sequence: TGCAGTGCTAGAGCACGACTAGCGGGGGTCCAAGAGACCCAGTACTTC. Translating gives CSARARLAGVQETQYF.

With respect to this clonotype: A much larger clone differs from this one at a single base, so this may be a read error. The CDR3 DNA reads as TGCGCCAGCAGCCAAGATCTGGACCGACAGCTCCATGGCTACACCTTC. Protein product: CASSQDLDRQLHGYTF. The V gene is TRBV4-3, the J gene TRBJ1-2, with D perhaps TRBD1 (5 bases). Trimming pared 0 bases from V and 6 bases from J, leaving 17 bases between. This CDR3 region has 16 residues. Per germline, CDR1 LGHNA and CDR2 YSLEER.

The chain links TRBV7-3 to TRBJ2-3, with D tentatively TRBD1 (5 bases). This CDR3 is 13 amino acids long. Trimming pared 0 bases from V and 8 bases from J, leaving 9 bases between. Germline V gene sequence: CDR1 SGHTA, CDR2 FQGTGA. CDR3 in DNA: TGTGCCAGCAGCTTAACGGGTAGGGGTACGCAGTATTTT. Amino acid sequence: CASSLTGRGTQYF.

This clonotype was seen at least ten times. V usage is TRBV20-1 and J usage is TRBJ1-2, with a possible D match to TRBD1 (5 bases). Between the trimmed V and J ends, which lost 0 bases and 7 bases, there was a span of 15 bases. The CDR3 loop spans 14 amino acids. CDR1 is DFQATT and CDR2 is SNEGSKA in the germline V gene (reference sequence). For the CDR3, the DNA is TGCAGTGCTAGAGATGGGGCAGGGTTGGGTGGCTACACCTTC. This sequence encodes CSARDGAGLGGYTF.